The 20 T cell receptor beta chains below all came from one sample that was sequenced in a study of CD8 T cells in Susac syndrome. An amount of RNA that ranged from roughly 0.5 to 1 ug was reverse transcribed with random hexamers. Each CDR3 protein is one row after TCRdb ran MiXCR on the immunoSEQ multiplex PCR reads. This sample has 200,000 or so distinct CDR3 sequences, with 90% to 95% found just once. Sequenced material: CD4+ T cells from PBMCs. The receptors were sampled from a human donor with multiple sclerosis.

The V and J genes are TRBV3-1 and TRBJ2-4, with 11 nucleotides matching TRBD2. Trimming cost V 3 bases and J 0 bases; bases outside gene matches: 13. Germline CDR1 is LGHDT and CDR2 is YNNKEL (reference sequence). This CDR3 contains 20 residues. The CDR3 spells CASSHRIISTSGKAKNIQYF. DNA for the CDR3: TGTGCCAGCAGCCACCGGATTATTTCGACTAGCGGGAAAGCCAAAAACATTCAGTACTTC.

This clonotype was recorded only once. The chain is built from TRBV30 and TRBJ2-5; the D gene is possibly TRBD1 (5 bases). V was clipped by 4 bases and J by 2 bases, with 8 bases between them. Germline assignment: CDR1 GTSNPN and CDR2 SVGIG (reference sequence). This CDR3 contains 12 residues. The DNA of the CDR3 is TGTGCCTGGACAGGGCCGCAAGAGACCCAGTACTTC. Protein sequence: CAWTGPQETQYF.

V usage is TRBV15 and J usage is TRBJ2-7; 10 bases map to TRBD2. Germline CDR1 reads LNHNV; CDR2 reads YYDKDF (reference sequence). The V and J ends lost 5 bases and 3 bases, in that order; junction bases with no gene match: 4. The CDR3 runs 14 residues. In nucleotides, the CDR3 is TGTGCCACCAGCCGGACTAGCGGACACTACGAGCAGTACTTC. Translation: CATSRTSGHYEQYF.

CDR3 in DNA: TGCAGTCTTGTGTCTAGCGGGGAGACCCAGTACTTC. Its translation: CSLVSSGETQYF. The chain links TRBV20-1 to TRBJ2-5, with TRBD2 matching 8 bases. Germline CDR1 is DFQATT and CDR2 is SNEGSKA (reference sequence). The CDR3 is 12 residues long. J gave up 5 bases and V 8 bases, and 7 bases lay outside the gene matches.

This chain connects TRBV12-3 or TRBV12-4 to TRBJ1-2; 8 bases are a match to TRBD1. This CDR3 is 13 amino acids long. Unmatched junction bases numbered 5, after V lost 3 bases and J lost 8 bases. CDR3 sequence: CASSLQGAEGYTF. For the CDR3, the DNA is TGTGCCAGCAGTTTGCAGGGGGCAGAAGGCTACACCTTC.

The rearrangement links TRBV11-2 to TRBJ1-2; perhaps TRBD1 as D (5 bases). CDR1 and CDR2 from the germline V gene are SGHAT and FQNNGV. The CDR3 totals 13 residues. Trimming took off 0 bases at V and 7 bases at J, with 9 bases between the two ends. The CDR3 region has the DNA TGTGCCAGCAGCTTAGACAGGGTCTTTGGCTACACCTTC. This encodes CASSLDRVFGYTF.

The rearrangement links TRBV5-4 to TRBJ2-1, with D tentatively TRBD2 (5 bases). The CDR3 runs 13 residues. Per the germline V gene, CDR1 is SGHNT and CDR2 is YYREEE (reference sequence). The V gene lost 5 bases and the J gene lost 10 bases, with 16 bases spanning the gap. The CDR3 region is CASRPEPSGEQFF. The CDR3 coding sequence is TGTGCCAGCAGACCCGAACCCTCGGGGGAGCAGTTCTTC.

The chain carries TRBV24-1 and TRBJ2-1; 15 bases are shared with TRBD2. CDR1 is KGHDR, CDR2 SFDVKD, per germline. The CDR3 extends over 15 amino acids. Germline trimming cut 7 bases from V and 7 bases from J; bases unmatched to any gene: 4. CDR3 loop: CATSSGTSGRNEQFF. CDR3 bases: TGTGCCACCAGCTCCGGGACTAGCGGGAGGAATGAGCAGTTCTTC.

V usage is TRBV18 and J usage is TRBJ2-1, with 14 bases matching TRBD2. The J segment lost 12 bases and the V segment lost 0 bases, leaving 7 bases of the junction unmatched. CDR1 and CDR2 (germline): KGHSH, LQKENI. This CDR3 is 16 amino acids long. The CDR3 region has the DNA TGTGCCAGCTCACCACCTGGGACTAGCGGGAGAGAAGGGCAGTTCTTC. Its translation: CASSPPGTSGREGQFF.

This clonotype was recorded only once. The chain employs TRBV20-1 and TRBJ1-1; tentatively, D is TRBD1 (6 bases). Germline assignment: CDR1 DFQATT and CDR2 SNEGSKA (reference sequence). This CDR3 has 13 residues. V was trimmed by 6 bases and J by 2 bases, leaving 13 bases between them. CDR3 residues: CSAPGHLNTEAFF. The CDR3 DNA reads TGCAGTGCCCCGGGACACCTTAACACTGAAGCTTTCTTT.

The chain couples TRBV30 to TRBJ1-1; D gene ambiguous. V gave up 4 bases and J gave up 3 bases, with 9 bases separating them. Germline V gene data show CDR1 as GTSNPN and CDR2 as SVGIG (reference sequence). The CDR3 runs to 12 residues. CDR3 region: CAWNSKYTEAFF. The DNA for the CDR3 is TGTGCCTGGAATTCTAAGTACACTGAAGCTTTCTTT. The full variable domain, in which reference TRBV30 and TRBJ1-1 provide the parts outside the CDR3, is SQTIHQWPATLVQPVGSPLSLECTVEGTSNPNLYWYRQAAGRGLQLLFYSVGIGQISSEVPQNLSASRPQDRQFILSSKKLLLSDSGFYLCAWNSKYTEAFFGQGTRLTVV.

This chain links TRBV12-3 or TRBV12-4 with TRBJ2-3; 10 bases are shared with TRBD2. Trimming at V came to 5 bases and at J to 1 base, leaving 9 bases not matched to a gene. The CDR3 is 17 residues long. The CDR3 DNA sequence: TGTGCCAGCAGTCCGCAAGCGGGAGGGTCTCGCACAGATACGCAGTATTTT. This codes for CASSPQAGGSRTDTQYF.

CDR3 in amino acids: CSAVDSPAAPSEKLFF. DNA for the CDR3: TGCAGTGCGGTAGACAGTCCCGCCGCGCCGTCGGAAAAACTGTTTTTT. The chain combines TRBV20-1 with TRBJ1-4; D perhaps matches TRBD1 (5 bases). In germline, CDR1 is DFQATT, CDR2 SNEGSKA (reference sequence). This CDR3 contains 16 residues. The V and J ends lost 6 bases and 8 bases respectively, with 25 bases between them.

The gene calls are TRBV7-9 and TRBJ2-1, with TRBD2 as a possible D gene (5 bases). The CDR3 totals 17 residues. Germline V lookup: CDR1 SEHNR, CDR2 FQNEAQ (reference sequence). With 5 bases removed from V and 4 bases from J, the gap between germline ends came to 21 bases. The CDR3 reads CASSHTPRVSLYNEQFF. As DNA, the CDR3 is TGTGCCAGCAGCCACACGCCGCGGGTCTCCCTTTACAATGAGCAGTTCTTC. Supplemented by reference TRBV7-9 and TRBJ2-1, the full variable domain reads DTGVSQNPRHKITKRGQNVTFRCDPISEHNRLYWYRQTLGQGPEFLTYFQNEAQLEKSRLLSDRFSAERPKGSFSTLEIQRTEQGDSAMYLCASSHTPRVSLYNEQFFGPGTRLTVL.

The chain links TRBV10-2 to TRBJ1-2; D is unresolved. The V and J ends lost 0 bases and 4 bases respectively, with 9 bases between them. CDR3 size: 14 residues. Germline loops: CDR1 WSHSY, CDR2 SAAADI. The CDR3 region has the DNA TGCGCCAGCAGTGAGTCGGAACACTTCTATGGCTACACCTTC. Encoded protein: CASSESEHFYGYTF.

CDR3 region: CASSPPGLAASDTQYF. In DNA form, the CDR3 reads TGTGCCAGCAGCCCCCCCGGACTAGCGGCGTCAGATACGCAGTATTTT. V usage is TRBV7-9 and J usage is TRBJ2-3; 10 nucleotides line up with TRBD2. The V segment lost 5 bases and the J segment 4 bases; nucleotides outside the gene matches: 9. CDR3 size: 16 residues. Germline loops: CDR1 SEHNR, CDR2 FQNEAQ (reference sequence).

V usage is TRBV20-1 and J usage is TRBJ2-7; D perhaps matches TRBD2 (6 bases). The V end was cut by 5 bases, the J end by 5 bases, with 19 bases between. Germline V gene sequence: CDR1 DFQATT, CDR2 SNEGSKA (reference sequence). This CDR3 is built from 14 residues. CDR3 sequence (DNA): TGCAGTGCTGGGGACTCCTCTTCGGACGACGAGCAGTACTTC. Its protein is CSAGDSSSDDEQYF.

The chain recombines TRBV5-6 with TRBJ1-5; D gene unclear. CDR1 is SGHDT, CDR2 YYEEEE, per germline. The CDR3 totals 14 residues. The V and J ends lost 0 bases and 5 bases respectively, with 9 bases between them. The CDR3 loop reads CASSLVASDQPQHF. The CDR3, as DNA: TGTGCCAGCAGCTTGGTGGCAAGTGATCAGCCCCAGCATTTT.

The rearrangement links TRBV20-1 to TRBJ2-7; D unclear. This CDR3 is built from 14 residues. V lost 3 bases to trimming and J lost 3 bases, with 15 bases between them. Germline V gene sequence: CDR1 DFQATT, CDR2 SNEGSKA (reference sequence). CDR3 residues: CSASGWLGIYEQYF. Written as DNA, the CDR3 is TGCAGTGCTAGCGGCTGGCTCGGAATCTACGAGCAGTACTTC.

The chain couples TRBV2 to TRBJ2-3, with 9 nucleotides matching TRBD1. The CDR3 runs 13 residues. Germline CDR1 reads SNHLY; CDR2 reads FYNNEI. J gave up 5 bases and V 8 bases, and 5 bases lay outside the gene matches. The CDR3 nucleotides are TGTGCCAGCGTAACGACAGGGGGAGATACGCAGTATTTT. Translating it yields CASVTTGGDTQYF.